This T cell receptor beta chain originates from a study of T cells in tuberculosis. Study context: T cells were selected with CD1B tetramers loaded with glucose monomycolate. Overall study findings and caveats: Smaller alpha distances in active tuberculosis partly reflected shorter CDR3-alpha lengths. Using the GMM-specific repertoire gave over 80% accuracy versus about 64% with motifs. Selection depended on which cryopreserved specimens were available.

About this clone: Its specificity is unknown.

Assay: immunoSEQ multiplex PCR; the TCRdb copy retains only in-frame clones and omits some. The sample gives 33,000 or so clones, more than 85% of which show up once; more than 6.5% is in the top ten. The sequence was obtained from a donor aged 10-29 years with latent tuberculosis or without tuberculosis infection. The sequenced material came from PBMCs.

CDR3 in amino acids: CASSSTDKRHYGYTF. The CDR3 nucleotides are TGCGCCAGCAGCTCTACGGACAAGCGTCACTATGGCTACACCTTC. V is TRBV5-1 and J is TRBJ1-2; D is perhaps TRBD1 (5 bases). The germline V and J ends were trimmed by 3 bases and 3 bases, with 15 bases remaining between them. The CDR3 has 15 residues. CDR1 and CDR2 from the germline V gene are SGHRS and YFSETQ.